One sample yielded the 30 T cell receptor beta chains listed below, sequenced in a study of response to subunit inactivated influenza vaccine. TCRdb reprocessed the RT-PCR reads with MiXCR, giving one entry per CDR3 protein. The sample lists almost 600,000 distinct CDR3 sequences, approximately 14% occurring once. This specimen was PBMCs from blood, taken approximately 13 days after vaccination. These receptors all stem from a man in his forties or fifties who received an inactivated influenza vaccine.

In this sample, this clonotype turned up a few times. V and J are TRBV28 and TRBJ1-1, with D maybe TRBD1 (6 bases). Germline V gene lookup returns CDR1 MDHEN and CDR2 SYDVKM. The V end lost 2 bases, the J end lost 5 bases, and 15 bases lay between the germline ends. The CDR3 length is 15 residues. The CDR3 nucleotides read TGTGCCAGCAGTTTAGCAGGGGAAGGTGGGACTGAAGCTTTCTTT. Translating it yields CASSLAGEGGTEAFF.

This clonotype has only a few counts. The chain uses TRBV15 and TRBJ2-1, with D maybe TRBD2 (6 bases). Germline CDR1 reads LNHNV; CDR2 reads YYDKDF (reference sequence). CDR3 length: 15 residues. V lost 1 base and J lost 10, with 17 bases in between. The CDR3 is CATSRGRDSTGEQFF. The CDR3 DNA reads as TGTGCCACCAGCAGAGGCCGGGACTCCACAGGAGAGCAGTTCTTC.

The chain combines TRBV4-2 with TRBJ2-3; 10 nucleotides agree with TRBD1. V lost 1 base to trimming and J lost 5 bases; unmatched junction nucleotides: 6. The CDR3 length is 16 residues. Germline V gene sequence: CDR1 LGHNA, CDR2 YNFKEQ. The CDR3 loop reads CASSQAPRTGGDTQYF. In DNA form, the CDR3 reads TGTGCCAGCAGCCAAGCCCCCCGGACAGGGGGAGATACGCAGTATTTT.

V and J are TRBV5-1 and TRBJ1-3; TRBD1 is a possible D gene (6 bases). V was pared by 7 bases and J by 2 bases, with 16 bases between. This CDR3 has 15 residues. Germline V gene data show CDR1 as SGHRS and CDR2 as YFSETQ. This chain's CDR3 is CASHRDPSPGNTIYF. The CDR3 region has the DNA TGCGCCAGCCACAGGGACCCCTCTCCTGGAAACACCATATATTTT.

This clonotype showed up many times. The V call is TRBV20-1, the J call TRBJ2-1, with D tentatively TRBD1 or TRBD2 (7 bases each). The germline CDR1 and CDR2 sequences are DFQATT and SNEGSKA (reference sequence). The CDR3 loop spans 15 amino acids. The V and J ends lost 6 bases and 12 bases respectively, with 27 bases between them. Here the CDR3 reads CSAVLRDSPWGGQFF. The CDR3 DNA is TGCAGTGCGGTTCTTCGGGACAGCCCTTGGGGGGGGCAGTTCTTC.

This clonotype showed up just a few times. J is TRBJ2-5 and V is TRBV28; possibly TRBD1 or TRBD2 for D (5 bases each). Trimming took off 6 bases at V and 2 bases at J, with 19 bases between the two ends. CDR1 and CDR2 from the germline V gene are MDHEN and SYDVKM. This CDR3 has 16 amino acids. Here the CDR3 reads CASSPWGRGLQETQYF. CDR3 in DNA: TGTGCCAGCAGCCCATGGGGTCGGGGCCTGCAAGAGACCCAGTACTTC.

Notes on this clonotype: Its ends do not fully match the called genes, so a read error is possible. The chain links TRBV6-2 or TRBV6-3 to TRBJ2-7; D remains ambiguous. The CDR3 covers 10 residues. Per germline, CDR1 MNHEY and CDR2 SVGEGT. The CDR3 DNA is TGTGCCAGGCAAGTTGGGATTCCACTGTTC. Translation gives CARQVGIPLF.

V gene TRBV7-2 combines with J gene TRBJ2-1; either TRBD1 or TRBD2 may supply D (5 bases each). V lost 0 bases and J lost 0, with 18 bases in between. The germline V gene has CDR1 SGHTA and CDR2 FQGNSA. There are 19 residues in the CDR3. DNA for the CDR3: TGTGCCAGCAGCTTAGCTTCCGGGACCCGGGGCAGCTCCTACAATGAGCAGTTCTTC. Translating it yields CASSLASGTRGSSYNEQFF.

The chain recombines TRBV5-1 with TRBJ2-5; D unclear. This CDR3 spans 15 amino acids. V lost 0 bases and J 2 bases, leaving 11 bases between the germline ends. Germline CDR1 reads SGHRS; CDR2 reads YFSETQ. The chain's CDR3 is CASSLAMVDQETQYF. The CDR3 DNA reads TGCGCCAGCAGCTTGGCCATGGTTGATCAAGAGACCCAGTACTTC.

This clonotype has more than one count but fewer than ten. The V call is TRBV20-1, the J call TRBJ1-4; the match to TRBD1 covers 7 bases. This CDR3 region has 15 residues. Unmatched junction bases numbered 13, after V lost 5 bases and J lost 7 bases. CDR1 is DFQATT, CDR2 SNEGSKA, per germline (reference sequence). CDR3 DNA: TGCAGTGCTCCCACCGCCACAGGGGCAGGTGAAAAACTGTTTTTT. Translation: CSAPTATGAGEKLFF.

V and J are TRBV3-1 and TRBJ1-6, with TRBD1 as a possible D gene (5 bases). Germline V gene lookup returns CDR1 LGHDT and CDR2 YNNKEL (reference sequence). CDR3 length equals 16 residues. V lost 4 bases and J 8 bases, leaving 18 bases between the germline ends. The CDR3 DNA reads as TGTGCCAGCAGCCCAATGGGGCCGTTAGGCCATTCACCCCTCCACTTT. This sequence encodes CASSPMGPLGHSPLHF.

This chain links TRBV10-3 with TRBJ2-5; 10 nucleotides agree with TRBD1. Trimming cost V 1 base and J 4 bases; bases outside gene matches: 3. The CDR3 contains 15 residues. The germline V gene encodes CDR1 ENHRY and CDR2 SYGVKD. Here the CDR3 DNA reads TGTGCCATCAGTGAGTGGACAGGGGGTTTAGAGACCCAGTACTTC. It codes for CAISEWTGGLETQYF.

This clonotype was observed many times. The chain links TRBV19 to TRBJ2-7; possibly TRBD2 for D (6 bases). Germline V CDR1 and CDR2: LNHDA, SQIVND (reference sequence). This CDR3 has 16 residues. Trimming cost V 3 bases and J 0 bases, with 15 bases left between them. The CDR3: CASSISADGSSYEQYF. CDR3 in DNA: TGTGCCAGTAGTATTTCAGCGGACGGGAGCTCCTACGAGCAGTACTTC.

This clonotype occurred many times. This chain connects TRBV28 to TRBJ1-1, with D possibly TRBD1 on 5 matching bases. The CDR3 totals 14 residues. Trimming left V 4 bases short and J 4 bases short, with 13 bases between. Germline V gives CDR1 MDHEN, CDR2 SYDVKM. In DNA, the CDR3 is TGTGCCAGCAGTTCAGGCTCGGGGGTCACTGAAGCTTTCTTT. Translating gives CASSSGSGVTEAFF.

This clonotype was seen only a few times. This sequence joins TRBV6-1 and TRBJ2-1; D may be TRBD1 (6 bases). The CDR3 totals 12 residues. Per the germline V gene, CDR1 is MNHNS and CDR2 is SASEGT. Trimming stripped 4 bases from V and 9 bases from J, with 10 bases between. In nucleotides, the CDR3 is TGTGCCAGCAGTGCTACCAGGGGTGAGCAGTTCTTC. Its translation is CASSATRGEQFF.

At least ten counts were recorded for this clonotype. This chain uses TRBV5-1 with TRBJ2-3; 12 bases fit TRBD2. Losses at the gene ends were 2 bases for V and 2 bases for J; bases not matched to a gene: 9. The germline V gene has CDR1 SGHRS and CDR2 YFSETQ. The CDR3 loop spans 18 amino acids. CDR3 coding DNA: TGCGCCAGCAGCTTCCTAGCGGGGGGGCAATCCATCACAGATACGCAGTATTTT. This translates into CASSFLAGGQSITDTQYF. The whole variable domain, remainder taken from reference TRBV5-1 and TRBJ2-3, is KAGVTQTPRYLIKTRGQQVTLSCSPISGHRSVSWYQQTPGQGLQFLFEYFSETQRNKGNFPGRFSGRQFSNSRSEMNVSTLELGDSALYLCASSFLAGGQSITDTQYFGPGTRLTVL.

The chain uses TRBV14 and TRBJ2-7; D not resolved. Per germline, CDR1 SGHDN and CDR2 FVKESK. Trimming removed 1 base from V and 3 bases from J, with 7 bases in between. The CDR3 is 13 residues long. This CDR3 is CASSQGEYYEQYF. The CDR3 DNA is TGTGCCAGCAGCCAAGGGGAATACTACGAGCAGTACTTC.

There are a few counts of this clonotype. The chain is built from TRBV5-6 and TRBJ2-3; 10 bases fit TRBD2. J gave up 1 base and V 3 bases, and 5 bases lay outside the gene matches. Germline V gene sequence: CDR1 SGHDT, CDR2 YYEEEE. The CDR3 is made up of 16 amino acids. For the CDR3, the DNA is TGTGCCAGCAGCTCCCCCCTAGCGGGGGGCACAGATACGCAGTATTTT. Protein product: CASSSPLAGGTDTQYF.

This clonotype showed up just a few times. J is TRBJ2-3 and V is TRBV9; D is ambiguous. CDR3 size: 14 residues. Germline lookup yields CDR1 SGDLS and CDR2 YYNGEE. V was cut by 3 bases and J by 5 bases, with 13 bases left in between. The CDR3 DNA reads TGTGCCAGCAGCGCGCTCGACGGTAGAGATACGCAGTATTTT. It specifies CASSALDGRDTQYF.

The CDR3 protein is CASSQDFPGGGGGEQFF. CDR3 coding DNA: TGCGCCAGCAGCCAAGATTTCCCGGGAGGTGGGGGGGGTGAGCAGTTCTTC. The chain joins TRBV4-3 to TRBJ2-1; 7 bases agree with TRBD2. The CDR3 length is 17 residues. Germline assignment: CDR1 LGHNA and CDR2 YSLEER. The V and J ends lost 0 bases and 9 bases, in that order; junction bases with no gene match: 14.

The sample holds a few counts of this clonotype. The chain uses TRBV6-5 and TRBJ2-3; possible D gene TRBD2, 5 bases. This CDR3 is built from 11 residues. V lost 6 bases and J lost 8, with 9 bases in between. Germline lookup yields CDR1 MNHEY and CDR2 SVGAGI. CDR3 nucleotides: TGTGCCAGCAGGGCCGAGGGTACGCAGTATTTT. Its protein is CASRAEGTQYF.

There are a few counts of this clonotype. The rearrangement joins TRBV5-6 to TRBJ1-1; tentative D call: TRBD1 (6 bases). This CDR3 has 13 residues. Germline V lookup: CDR1 SGHDT, CDR2 YYEEEE. V was pared by 3 bases and J by 2 bases, with 8 bases between. CDR3 residues: CASSWTANTEAFF. For the CDR3, the DNA is TGTGCCAGCAGCTGGACAGCTAACACTGAAGCTTTCTTT.

The J gene is TRBJ2-5, the V gene TRBV6-1; 9 nucleotides align to TRBD1. Germline assignment: CDR1 MNHNS and CDR2 SASEGT. The CDR3 is made up of 14 amino acids. V gave up 6 bases and J gave up 2 bases; unmatched junction bases: 4. CDR3 DNA sequence: TGTGCCAGCAGACAGGGGGCGATTCAAGAGACCCAGTACTTC. It codes for CASRQGAIQETQYF.

Many counts were recorded for this clonotype. The chain links TRBV7-2 to TRBJ1-4; 8 bases match TRBD1. This CDR3 region has 14 residues. Trimming at V came to 4 bases and at J to 7 bases, leaving 5 bases not matched to a gene. Per germline, CDR1 SGHTA and CDR2 FQGNSA. The CDR3 DNA follows: TGTGCCAGCAGCTCGCAGGGGGCGGGTGAAAAACTGTTTTTT. Its translation is CASSSQGAGEKLFF.

This clonotype appeared a few times. The rearrangement links TRBV11-2 to TRBJ2-6; D might be TRBD1 (6 bases). V gave up 2 bases and J gave up 0 bases, with 17 bases separating them. Germline V gene sequence: CDR1 SGHAT, CDR2 FQNNGV. The CDR3 has 19 residues. CDR3 in DNA: TGTGCCAGCAGCTTAACCGGGACACTTACCCTCTCTGGGGCCAACGTCCTGACTTTC. It encodes CASSLTGTLTLSGANVLTF.

The chain couples TRBV12-3 or TRBV12-4 to TRBJ2-7; D remains ambiguous. Trimming removed 3 bases at V and 6 bases at J, with 6 bases between. The CDR3 extends over 11 amino acids. This CDR3 reads CASSLESEQYF. CDR3 coding DNA: TGTGCCAGCAGTTTGGAATCCGAGCAGTACTTC.

The chain combines TRBV7-2 with TRBJ2-1; no definite D call. The CDR3 has 12 residues. Looked up from germline, CDR1 is SGHTA and CDR2 is FQGNSA. V was pared by 2 bases and J by 5 bases, with 4 bases between. Here the CDR3 reads CASSLMNNEQFF. The CDR3 region has the DNA TGTGCCAGCAGCTTAATGAACAATGAGCAGTTCTTC.

The rearrangement joins TRBV20-1 to TRBJ2-2, with 7 bases lining up with TRBD2. The CDR3 spans 12 residues. Germline values: CDR1 DFQATT, CDR2 SNEGSKA (reference sequence). V trimming: 3 bases; J trimming: 7 bases; junction bases outside the gene matches: 2. The CDR3: CSARWTSGELFF. Written as DNA, the CDR3 is TGCAGTGCTAGGTGGACTAGCGGGGAGCTGTTTTTT.

The chain uses TRBV7-2 and TRBJ2-7, with 12 bases identical to TRBD2. J gave up 4 bases and V 7 bases, and 5 bases lay outside the gene matches. Germline loops: CDR1 SGHTA, CDR2 FQGNSA. This CDR3 has 14 amino acids. CDR3 protein: CASTKGLAGYEQYF. The CDR3 nucleotides read TGTGCCAGCACCAAAGGACTAGCGGGGTACGAGCAGTACTTC.

V and J are TRBV11-1 and TRBJ2-1; 11 nucleotides align to TRBD2. From germline, CDR1 is SGHAT and CDR2 FQDESV (reference sequence). The CDR3 runs to 19 residues. The J segment lost 0 bases and the V segment lost 2 bases, leaving 9 bases of the junction unmatched. CDR3 amino acids: CASSLWASGRPSSYNEQFF. CDR3 DNA sequence: TGTGCCAGCAGCTTATGGGCTAGCGGGAGGCCAAGCTCCTACAATGAGCAGTTCTTC.